One sample yielded the 20 T cell receptor beta chains listed below, sequenced in a study of CD8+ T cells in alopecia areata. Stated treatment: oral pan-JAK inhibitor, 5-10 mg twice daily. Extracted from the samples, RNA was reverse transcribed into cDNA to serve as the sequencing template. The assay was immunoSEQ multiplex PCR, and TCRdb's table has in-frame clones only and misses some. The sample contains 150,000 to 200,000 clones, about three fifths of which appear only once. The sequenced sample was CD4+ T cells sorted from blood, obtained between weeks 55 and 65, from a patient treated with tofacitinib. These receptors all come from a human donor with alopecia areata.

The chain has TRBV18 and TRBJ2-3; 7 nucleotides agree with TRBD1. Germline assignment: CDR1 KGHSH and CDR2 LQKENI. J gave up 6 bases and V 4 bases, and 7 bases lay outside the gene matches. The CDR3 length is 14 residues. DNA of the CDR3: TGTGCCAGCTCACGACAGGGCCCAGTGGATACGCAGTATTTT. Translating gives CASSRQGPVDTQYF.

This clone has only a few counts. The rearrangement links TRBV19 to TRBJ1-1; D is possibly TRBD1 (6 bases). The CDR3 consists of 14 residues. V was clipped by 4 bases and J by 5 bases, with 14 bases between them. Germline loops: CDR1 LNHDA, CDR2 SQIVND (reference sequence). CDR3 residues: CASSTPGTITEAFF. In DNA, the CDR3 is TGTGCCAGTAGTACTCCCGGGACAATTACTGAAGCTTTCTTT.

The V call is TRBV18, the J call TRBJ1-1; D is unclear. The CDR3 extends over 14 amino acids. Trimming took 3 bases from V and 4 from J, leaving 12 bases between them. Germline V gives CDR1 KGHSH, CDR2 LQKENI. The CDR3 loop reads CASSPYDKGTEAFF. The CDR3, as DNA: TGTGCCAGCTCACCCTACGACAAGGGCACTGAAGCTTTCTTT. The entire variable domain, with the rest obtained from reference TRBV18 and TRBJ1-1, is as follows: NAGVMQNPRHLVRRRGQEARLRCSPMKGHSHVYWYRQLPEEGLKFMVYLQKENIIDESGMPKERFSAEFPKEGPSILRIQQVVRGDSAAYFCASSPYDKGTEAFFGQGTRLTVV.

This clone was observed a handful of times. Other DNA sequences of this sample code for an identical CDR3. This rearrangement joins TRBV30 to TRBJ1-6, with no clear D. The CDR3 is 11 residues long. CDR1 GTSNPN and CDR2 SVGIG come from the germline V gene (reference sequence). The ends were cut back, 2 bases at V and 7 bases at J, with 3 bases in the middle. The CDR3 loop reads CAWSSNSPLHF. In nucleotides, the CDR3 is TGTGCCTGGAGTAGCAATTCACCCCTCCACTTT.

The J gene is TRBJ1-2, the V gene TRBV7-9; TRBD1 is a possible D gene (5 bases). This CDR3 region has 16 residues. Germline V lookup: CDR1 SEHNR, CDR2 FQNEAQ (reference sequence). Trimming cost V 2 bases and J 7 bases, with 20 bases left between them. The CDR3: CASSLYRGVGVTGYTF. Written as DNA, the CDR3 is TGTGCCAGCAGCTTATATCGCGGGGTAGGGGTAACTGGCTACACCTTC.

The chain employs TRBV4-1 and TRBJ1-6, with no clear D. V was shortened by 4 bases and J by 8 bases, with 12 bases between the two germline ends. Germline CDR1 is MGHRA and CDR2 is YSYEKL. CDR3 length equals 14 residues. The CDR3 loop is CASSPRVSDSPLHF. DNA of the CDR3: TGCGCCAGCAGCCCACGGGTCAGTGATTCACCCCTCCACTTT.

The rearrangement joins TRBV30 to TRBJ1-6, with D possibly being TRBD1 (6 bases). There are 14 residues in the CDR3. V dropped 2 bases and J dropped 12 bases, with 17 bases sitting between them. Germline-derived CDR1 and CDR2 are GTSNPN and SVGIG (reference sequence). Here the CDR3 reads CAWSQGGTRRPLHF. The CDR3 nucleotides read TGTGCCTGGAGTCAAGGGGGGACAAGGAGACCCCTCCACTTT.

This clone occurred a few times. This chain uses TRBV7-9 with TRBJ1-1; 7 nucleotides agree with TRBD1. This CDR3 region has 14 residues. Germline V gives CDR1 SEHNR, CDR2 FQNEAQ (reference sequence). V was pared by 6 bases and J by 5 bases, with 9 bases of the junction left unmatched. The CDR3 DNA follows: TGTGCCAGCAGACCCGACAGGGCGAATACTGAAGCTTTCTTT. It yields the protein CASRPDRANTEAFF. The variable domain in full, with the rest retrieved from reference TRBV7-9 and TRBJ1-1, is DTGVSQNPRHKITKRGQNVTFRCDPISEHNRLYWYRQTLGQGPEFLTYFQNEAQLEKSRLLSDRFSAERPKGSFSTLEIQRTEQGDSAMYLCASRPDRANTEAFFGQGTRLTVV.

This clone was seen more than once but under ten times. J is TRBJ2-7 and V is TRBV28, with 9 bases fitting TRBD1. Trimming cost V 5 bases and J 3 bases; bases outside gene matches: 11. Germline values: CDR1 MDHEN, CDR2 SYDVKM. The CDR3 is 16 residues long. CDR3 sequence (DNA): TGTGCCAGCAGTCTAAGGGACAGGGTTCGATTCTACGAGCAGTACTTC. The encoded protein is CASSLRDRVRFYEQYF.

The chain recombines TRBV7-9 with TRBJ2-7; 7 bases are shared with TRBD1. Germline CDR1 SEHNR, CDR2 FQNEAQ (reference sequence). The J segment lost 7 bases and the V segment lost 5 bases, leaving 11 bases of the junction unmatched. The CDR3 spans 14 residues. Here the CDR3 DNA reads TGTGCCAGCAGCCCTCAGGGACAGCGAAGGGAGCAGTACTTC. As protein: CASSPQGQRREQYF.

This clone was picked up a small number of times. This chain joins TRBV5-6 and TRBJ2-3; D is perhaps TRBD1 (6 bases). The CDR3 spans 13 residues. Looked up from germline, CDR1 is SGHDT and CDR2 is YYEEEE. Trimming removed 2 bases from V and 3 bases from J, with 7 bases in between. The CDR3 coding sequence is TGTGCCAGCAGCTTTGACAGGACAGATACGCAGTATTTT. It translates to CASSFDRTDTQYF.

The chain employs TRBV29-1 and TRBJ2-2; 7 bases line up with TRBD1. The CDR3 totals 14 residues. Germline trimming cut 7 bases from V and 2 bases from J; bases unmatched to any gene: 7. Germline CDR1 and CDR2: SQVTM and ANQGSEA. The CDR3 sequence is CSATGTANTGELFF. CDR3 DNA sequence: TGCAGCGCCACCGGGACAGCAAACACCGGGGAGCTGTTTTTT.

The chain has TRBV28 and TRBJ1-5; D not certain. The CDR3 runs 12 residues. CDR1 is MDHEN and CDR2 is SYDVKM in the germline V gene. V dropped 6 bases and J dropped 1 base, with 4 bases sitting between them. DNA for the CDR3: TGTGCCAGCAGGTCGAGCAATCAGCCCCAGCATTTT. Encoded protein: CASRSSNQPQHF.

This sequence joins TRBV30 and TRBJ2-2, with 7 bases aligning to TRBD1. Trimming removed 1 base from V and 5 bases from J; junction bases left unmatched: 10. This CDR3 has 16 residues. Germline CDR1 and CDR2: GTSNPN and SVGIG (reference sequence). The CDR3 DNA sequence: TGTGCCTGGAGTGCCCGACAGGGCCCCTTGACCGGGGAGCTGTTTTTT. Its translation: CAWSARQGPLTGELFF.

The rearrangement uses TRBV5-1 and TRBJ2-2; 12 bases fit TRBD2. J lost 5 bases, V lost 6 bases, and 5 bases had no gene match. CDR3 length: 15 amino acids. Germline V gives CDR1 SGHRS, CDR2 YFSETQ. The CDR3 DNA follows: TGCGCCAGCAATCCAGGGACTAGCGGGACCGGGGAGCTGTTTTTT. Its protein is CASNPGTSGTGELFF.

V is TRBV21-1 and J is TRBJ2-7; whether TRBD1, the table's D call, matches the DNA was not checked. TRBV21-1 is an annotated pseudogene. CDR3 length: 17 residues. As DNA, the CDR3 is TGTGCCAGCAGCAAACTCGGCCCCGGGACAGGGACCTACGAGCAGTACTTC. This encodes CASSKLGPGTGTYEQYF.

The chain uses TRBV5-1 and TRBJ1-6; possibly TRBD1 for D (5 bases). The CDR3 has 15 residues. V was clipped by 6 bases and J by 8 bases, with 18 bases between them. CDR1 and CDR2 from the germline V gene are SGHRS and YFSETQ. Here the CDR3 reads CASTRDRPLDSPLHF. The CDR3 DNA follows: TGCGCCAGCACCCGGGACCGTCCACTGGATTCACCCCTCCACTTT. Variable domain in full (rest from reference TRBV5-1 and TRBJ1-6): KAGVTQTPRYLIKTRGQQVTLSCSPISGHRSVSWYQQTPGQGLQFLFEYFSETQRNKGNFPGRFSGRQFSNSRSEMNVSTLELGDSALYLCASTRDRPLDSPLHFGNGTRLTVT.

Details on this clone: This sample includes further DNA sequences coding for the same CDR3. V gene TRBV5-1 combines with J gene TRBJ2-5; the match to TRBD1 covers 7 bases. This CDR3 is built from 14 residues. Germline V lookup: CDR1 SGHRS, CDR2 YFSETQ. The J segment lost 2 bases and the V segment lost 0 bases, leaving 1 base of the junction unmatched. The CDR3 sequence: CASSLGQGQETQYF. Here the CDR3 DNA reads TGCGCCAGCAGCTTGGGACAGGGACAAGAGACCCAGTACTTC.

For this clone: The same CDR3 can be traced to other DNA sequences in this sample. This sequence joins TRBV29-1 and TRBJ1-2; the match to TRBD1 covers 9 bases. V lost 7 bases and J lost 6; bases outside the gene matches: 0. The CDR3 is 10 residues long. Germline CDR1 and CDR2: SQVTM and ANQGSEA. In nucleotides, the CDR3 is TGCAGCGGGGACAGGGATGGCTACACCTTC. Protein: CSGDRDGYTF. Full variable domain (missing parts from reference TRBV29-1 and TRBJ1-2): SAVISQKPSRDICQRGTSLTIQCQVDSQVTMMFWYRQQPGQSLTLIATANQGSEATYESGFVIDKFPISRPNLTFSTLTVSNMSPEDSSIYLCSGDRDGYTFGSGTRLTVV.

The chain employs TRBV29-1 and TRBJ2-5; 7 nucleotides match TRBD2. J gave up 2 bases and V 5 bases, and 14 bases lay outside the gene matches. The CDR3 is 16 amino acids. Germline CDR1 and CDR2: SQVTM and ANQGSEA. For the CDR3, the DNA is TGCAGCGTTCCTGGACTGGGGGGGGTCCTACAAGAGACCCAGTACTTC. It codes for CSVPGLGGVLQETQYF.